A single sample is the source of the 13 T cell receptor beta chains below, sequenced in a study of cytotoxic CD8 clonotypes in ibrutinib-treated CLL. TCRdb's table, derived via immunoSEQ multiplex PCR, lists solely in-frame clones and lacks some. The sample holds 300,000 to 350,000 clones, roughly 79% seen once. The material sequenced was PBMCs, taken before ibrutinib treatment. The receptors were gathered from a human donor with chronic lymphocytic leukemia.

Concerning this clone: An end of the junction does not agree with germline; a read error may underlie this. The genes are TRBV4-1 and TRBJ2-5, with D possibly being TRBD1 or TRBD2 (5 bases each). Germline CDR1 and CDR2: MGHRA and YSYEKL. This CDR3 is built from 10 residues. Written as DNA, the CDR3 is TGCGCCAGCAGCCAAGTTCAGGGAGACTTC. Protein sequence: CASSQVQGDF.

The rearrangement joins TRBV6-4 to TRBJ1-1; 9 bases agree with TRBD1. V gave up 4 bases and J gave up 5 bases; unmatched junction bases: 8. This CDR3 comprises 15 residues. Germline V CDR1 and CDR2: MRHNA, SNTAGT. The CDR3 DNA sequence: TGTGCCAGCAGTGCCTCTGGACAGGGGTTTACTGAAGCTTTCTTT. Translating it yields CASSASGQGFTEAFF.

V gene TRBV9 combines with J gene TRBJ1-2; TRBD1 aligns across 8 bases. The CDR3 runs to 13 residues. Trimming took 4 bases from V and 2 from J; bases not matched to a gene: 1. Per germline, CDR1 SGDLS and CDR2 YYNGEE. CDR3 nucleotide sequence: TGTGCCAGCAGCCGGGACAGGAACTATGGCTACACCTTC. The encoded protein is CASSRDRNYGYTF.

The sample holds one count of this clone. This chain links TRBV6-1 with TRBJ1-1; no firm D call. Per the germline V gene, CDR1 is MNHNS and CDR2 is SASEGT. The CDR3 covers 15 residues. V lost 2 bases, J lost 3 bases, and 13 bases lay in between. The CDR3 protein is CASSESQGPHTEAFF. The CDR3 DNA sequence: TGTGCCAGCAGTGAATCTCAAGGGCCACACACTGAAGCTTTCTTT.

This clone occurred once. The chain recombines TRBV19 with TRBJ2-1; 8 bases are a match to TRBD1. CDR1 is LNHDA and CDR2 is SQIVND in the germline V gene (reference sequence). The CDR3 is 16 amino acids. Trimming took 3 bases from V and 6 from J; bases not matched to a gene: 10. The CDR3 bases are TGTGCCAGTAGTATGTGGGCAGGGGGCTTTTTCAATGAGCAGTTCTTC. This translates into CASSMWAGGFFNEQFF. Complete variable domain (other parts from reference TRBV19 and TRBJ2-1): DGGITQSPKYLFRKEGQNVTLSCEQNLNHDAMYWYRQDPGQGLRLIYYSQIVNDFQKGDIAEGYSVSREKKESFPLTVTSAQKNPTAFYLCASSMWAGGFFNEQFFGPGTRLTVL.

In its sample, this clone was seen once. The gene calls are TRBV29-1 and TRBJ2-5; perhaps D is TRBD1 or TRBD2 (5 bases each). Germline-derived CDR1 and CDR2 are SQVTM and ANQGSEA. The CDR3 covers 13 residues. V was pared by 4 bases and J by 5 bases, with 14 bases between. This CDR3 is CSVVASGRETQYF. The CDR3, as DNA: TGCAGCGTTGTGGCCTCGGGACGCGAGACCCAGTACTTC. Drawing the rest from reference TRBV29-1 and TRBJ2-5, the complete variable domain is SAVISQKPSRDICQRGTSLTIQCQVDSQVTMMFWYRQQPGQSLTLIATANQGSEATYESGFVIDKFPISRPNLTFSTLTVSNMSPEDSSIYLCSVVASGRETQYFGPGTRLLVL.

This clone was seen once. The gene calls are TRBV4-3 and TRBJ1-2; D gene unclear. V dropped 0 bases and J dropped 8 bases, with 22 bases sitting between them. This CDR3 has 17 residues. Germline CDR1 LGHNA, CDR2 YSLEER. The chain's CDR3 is CASSQDRIVSLREGYTF. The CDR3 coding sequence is TGCGCCAGCAGCCAAGATCGTATCGTGAGCCTCCGGGAGGGCTACACCTTC.

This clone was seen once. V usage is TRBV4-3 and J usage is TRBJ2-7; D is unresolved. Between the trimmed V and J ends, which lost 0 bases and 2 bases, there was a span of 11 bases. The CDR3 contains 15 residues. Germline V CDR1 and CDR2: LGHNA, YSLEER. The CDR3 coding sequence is TGCGCCAGCAGCCAAGATACCCTGGGCCCCTACGAGCAGTACTTC. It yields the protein CASSQDTLGPYEQYF.

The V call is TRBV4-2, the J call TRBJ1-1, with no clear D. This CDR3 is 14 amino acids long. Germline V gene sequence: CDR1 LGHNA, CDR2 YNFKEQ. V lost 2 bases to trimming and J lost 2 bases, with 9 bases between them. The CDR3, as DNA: TGTGCCAGCAGCCAAAGTTCTGCTAACACTGAAGCTTTCTTT. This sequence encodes CASSQSSANTEAFF.

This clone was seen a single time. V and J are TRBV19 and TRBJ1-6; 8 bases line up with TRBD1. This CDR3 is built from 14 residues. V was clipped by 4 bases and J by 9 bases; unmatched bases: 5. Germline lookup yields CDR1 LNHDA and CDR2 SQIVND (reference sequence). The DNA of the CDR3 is TGTGCCAGTAGTAGGGACAGGCGACGTTCACCCCTCCACTTT. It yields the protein CASSRDRRRSPLHF. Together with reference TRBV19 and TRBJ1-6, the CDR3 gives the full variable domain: DGGITQSPKYLFRKEGQNVTLSCEQNLNHDAMYWYRQDPGQGLRLIYYSQIVNDFQKGDIAEGYSVSREKKESFPLTVTSAQKNPTAFYLCASSRDRRRSPLHFGNGTRLTVT.

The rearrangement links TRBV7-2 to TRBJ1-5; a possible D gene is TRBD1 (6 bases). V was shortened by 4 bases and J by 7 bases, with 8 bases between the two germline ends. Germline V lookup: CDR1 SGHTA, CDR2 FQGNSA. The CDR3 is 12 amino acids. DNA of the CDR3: TGTGCCAGCAGCTCGGACAGACAGCCCCAGCATTTT. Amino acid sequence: CASSSDRQPQHF.

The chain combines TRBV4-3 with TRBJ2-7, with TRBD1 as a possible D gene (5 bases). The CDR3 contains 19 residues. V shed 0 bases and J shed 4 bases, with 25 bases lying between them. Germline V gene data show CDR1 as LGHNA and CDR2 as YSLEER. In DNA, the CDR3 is TGCGCCAGCAGCCAAGATTTGGGGCGAGCCGACGGGTGGAGATACGAGCAGTACTTC. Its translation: CASSQDLGRADGWRYEQYF.

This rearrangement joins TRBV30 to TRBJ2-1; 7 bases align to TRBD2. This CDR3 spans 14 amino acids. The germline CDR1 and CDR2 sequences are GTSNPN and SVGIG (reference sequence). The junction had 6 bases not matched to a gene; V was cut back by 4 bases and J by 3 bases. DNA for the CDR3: TGTGCCTGGAAGCTCAGCGGGATCTACAATGAGCAGTTCTTC. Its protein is CAWKLSGIYNEQFF.